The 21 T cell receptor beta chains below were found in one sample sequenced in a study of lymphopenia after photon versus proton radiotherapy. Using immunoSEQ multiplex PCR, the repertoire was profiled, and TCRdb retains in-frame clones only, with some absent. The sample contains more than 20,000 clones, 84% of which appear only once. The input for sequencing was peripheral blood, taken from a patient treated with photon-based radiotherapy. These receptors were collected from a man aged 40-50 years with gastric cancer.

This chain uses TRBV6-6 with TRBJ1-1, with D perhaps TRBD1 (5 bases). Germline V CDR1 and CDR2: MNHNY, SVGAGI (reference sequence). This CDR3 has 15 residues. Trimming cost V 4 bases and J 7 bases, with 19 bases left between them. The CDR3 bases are TGTGCCAGCAGTTCCAAGCCCTTCAGGGATGGTGAAGCTTTCTTT. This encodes CASSSKPFRDGEAFF.

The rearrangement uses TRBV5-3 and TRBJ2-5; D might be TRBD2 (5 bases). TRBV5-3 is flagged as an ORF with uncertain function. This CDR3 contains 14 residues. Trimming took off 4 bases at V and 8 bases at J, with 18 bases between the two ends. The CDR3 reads CARSLVSVGRTQYF. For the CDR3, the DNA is TGTGCCAGAAGCCTAGTATCGGTGGGGAGAACCCAGTACTTC.

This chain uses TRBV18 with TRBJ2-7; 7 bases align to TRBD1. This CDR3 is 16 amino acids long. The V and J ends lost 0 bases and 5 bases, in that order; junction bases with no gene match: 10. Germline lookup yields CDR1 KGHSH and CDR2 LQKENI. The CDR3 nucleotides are TGTGCCAGCTCACCACCTCTTTCCGACAGGGTGCACGAGCAGTACTTC. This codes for CASSPPLSDRVHEQYF. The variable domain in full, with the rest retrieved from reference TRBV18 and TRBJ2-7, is NAGVMQNPRHLVRRRGQEARLRCSPMKGHSHVYWYRQLPEEGLKFMVYLQKENIIDESGMPKERFSAEFPKEGPSILRIQQVVRGDSAAYFCASSPPLSDRVHEQYFGPGTRLTVT.

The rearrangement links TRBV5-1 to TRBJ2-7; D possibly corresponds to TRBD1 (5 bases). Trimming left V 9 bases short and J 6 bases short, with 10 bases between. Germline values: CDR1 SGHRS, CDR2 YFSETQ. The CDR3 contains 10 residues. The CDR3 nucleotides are TGCGCCATCGGCACAGGCGAGCAGTACTTC. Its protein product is CAIGTGEQYF.

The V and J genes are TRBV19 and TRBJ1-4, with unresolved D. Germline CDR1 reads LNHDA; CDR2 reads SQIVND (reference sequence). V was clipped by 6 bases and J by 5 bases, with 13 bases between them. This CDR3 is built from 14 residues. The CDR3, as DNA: TGTGCCAGTAGGGTTGGGCGGCGAAATGAAAAACTGTTTTTT. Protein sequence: CASRVGRRNEKLFF.

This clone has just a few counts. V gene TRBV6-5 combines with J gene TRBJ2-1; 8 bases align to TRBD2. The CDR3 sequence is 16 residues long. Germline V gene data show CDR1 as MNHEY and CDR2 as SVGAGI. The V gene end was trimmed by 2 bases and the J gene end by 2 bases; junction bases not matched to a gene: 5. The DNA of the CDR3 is TGTGCCAGCAGTTACGGGTCGGGGGGGCCCTACAATGAGCAGTTCTTC. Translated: CASSYGSGGPYNEQFF.

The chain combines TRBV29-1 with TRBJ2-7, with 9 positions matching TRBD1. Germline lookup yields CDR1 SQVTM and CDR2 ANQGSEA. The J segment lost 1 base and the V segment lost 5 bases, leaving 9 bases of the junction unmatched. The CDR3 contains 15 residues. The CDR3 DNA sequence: TGCAGCGTTTGGGGGGGTGGACAGGGGTCCTACGAGCAGTACTTC. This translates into CSVWGGGQGSYEQYF.

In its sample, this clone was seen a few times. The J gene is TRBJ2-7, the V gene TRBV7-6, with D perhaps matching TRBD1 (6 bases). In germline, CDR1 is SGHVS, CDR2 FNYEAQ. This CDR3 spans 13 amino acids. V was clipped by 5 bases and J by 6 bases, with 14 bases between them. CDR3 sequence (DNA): TGTGCCAGCAGCCAGGCCCGGGACACCGAGCAGTACTTC. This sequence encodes CASSQARDTEQYF.

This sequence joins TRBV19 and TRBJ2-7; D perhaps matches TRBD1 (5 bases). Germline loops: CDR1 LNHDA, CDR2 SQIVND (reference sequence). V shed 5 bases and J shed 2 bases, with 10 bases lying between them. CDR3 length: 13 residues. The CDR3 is CASSRDRTYEQYF. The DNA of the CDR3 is TGTGCCAGTAGTCGCGACAGAACCTACGAGCAGTACTTC.

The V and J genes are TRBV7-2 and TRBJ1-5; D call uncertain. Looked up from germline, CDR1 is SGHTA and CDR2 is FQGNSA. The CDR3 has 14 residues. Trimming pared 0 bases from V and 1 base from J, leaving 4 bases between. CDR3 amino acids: CASSLAWSNQPQHF. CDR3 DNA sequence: TGTGCCAGCAGCTTAGCCTGGAGCAATCAGCCCCAGCATTTT.

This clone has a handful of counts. In DNA form, the CDR3 reads TGTGCCAGCAGCGTGATAGCTAAACCGAACACCGGGGAGCTGTTTTTT. Its protein product is CASSVIAKPNTGELFF. The genes are TRBV7-3 and TRBJ2-2, with no clear D. V was pared by 5 bases and J by 0 bases, with 13 bases between. Germline V gene sequence: CDR1 SGHTA, CDR2 FQGTGA. The CDR3 is made up of 16 amino acids.

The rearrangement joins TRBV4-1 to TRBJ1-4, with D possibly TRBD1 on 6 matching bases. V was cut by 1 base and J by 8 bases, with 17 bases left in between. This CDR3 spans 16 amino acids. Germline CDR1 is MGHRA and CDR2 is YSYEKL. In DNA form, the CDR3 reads TGCGCCAGCAGCCAAGCCCAACAGGGAGGGCGCGAAAAACTGTTTTTT. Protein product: CASSQAQQGGREKLFF.

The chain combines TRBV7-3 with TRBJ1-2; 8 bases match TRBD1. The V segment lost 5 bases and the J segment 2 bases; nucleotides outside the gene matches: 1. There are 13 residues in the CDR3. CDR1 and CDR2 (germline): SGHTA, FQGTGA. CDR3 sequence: CASSAGGNYGYTF. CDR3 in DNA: TGTGCCAGCAGCGCAGGGGGCAACTATGGCTACACCTTC.

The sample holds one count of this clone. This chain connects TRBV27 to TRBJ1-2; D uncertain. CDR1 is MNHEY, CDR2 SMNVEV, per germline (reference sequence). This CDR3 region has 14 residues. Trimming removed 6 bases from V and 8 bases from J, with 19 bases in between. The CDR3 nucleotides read TGTGCCAGCAGGGCCACTACAGTTTCGGGCGGCTACACCTTC. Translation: CASRATTVSGGYTF.

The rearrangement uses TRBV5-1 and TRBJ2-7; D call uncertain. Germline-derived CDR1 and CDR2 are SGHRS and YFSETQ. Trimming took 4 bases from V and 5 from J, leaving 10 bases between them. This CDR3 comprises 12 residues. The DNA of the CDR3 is TGCGCCAGCAGCATGGGCCCCCACGAGCAGTACTTC. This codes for CASSMGPHEQYF.

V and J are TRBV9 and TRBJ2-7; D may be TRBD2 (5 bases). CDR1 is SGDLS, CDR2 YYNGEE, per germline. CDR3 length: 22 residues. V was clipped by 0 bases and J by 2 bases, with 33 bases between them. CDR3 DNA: TGTGCCAGCAGCGTAGGTCTGGCCCCGGTGGATATTGGGAGCCAGAGTCCCTACGAGCAGTACTTC. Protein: CASSVGLAPVDIGSQSPYEQYF.

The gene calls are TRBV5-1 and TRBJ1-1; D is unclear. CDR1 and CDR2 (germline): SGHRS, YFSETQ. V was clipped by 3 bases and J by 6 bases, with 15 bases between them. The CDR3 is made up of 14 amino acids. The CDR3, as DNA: TGCGCCAGCAGCTGGCAAGGGAGAGACGCTGAAGCTTTCTTT. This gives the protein CASSWQGRDAEAFF.

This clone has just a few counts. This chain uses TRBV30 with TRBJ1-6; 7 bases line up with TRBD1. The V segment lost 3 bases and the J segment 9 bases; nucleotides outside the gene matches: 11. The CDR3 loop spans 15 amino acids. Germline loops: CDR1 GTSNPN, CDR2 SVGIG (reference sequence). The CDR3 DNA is TGTGCCTGGAGCCCCCTGGCAGGGGGAAGTTCACCCCTCCACTTT. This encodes CAWSPLAGGSSPLHF.

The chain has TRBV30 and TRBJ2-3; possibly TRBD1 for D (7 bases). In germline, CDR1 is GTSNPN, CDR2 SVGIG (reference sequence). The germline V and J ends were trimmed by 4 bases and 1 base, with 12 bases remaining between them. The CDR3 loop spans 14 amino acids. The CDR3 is CAWNGRGGTDTQYF. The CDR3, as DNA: TGTGCCTGGAATGGCAGGGGGGGCACAGATACGCAGTATTTT.

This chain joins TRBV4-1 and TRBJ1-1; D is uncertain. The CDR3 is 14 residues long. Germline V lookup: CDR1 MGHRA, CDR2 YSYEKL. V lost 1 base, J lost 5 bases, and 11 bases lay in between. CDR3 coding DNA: TGCGCCAGCAGCCAAGTGGTTGTTAGAACTGAAGCTTTCTTT. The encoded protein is CASSQVVVRTEAFF.

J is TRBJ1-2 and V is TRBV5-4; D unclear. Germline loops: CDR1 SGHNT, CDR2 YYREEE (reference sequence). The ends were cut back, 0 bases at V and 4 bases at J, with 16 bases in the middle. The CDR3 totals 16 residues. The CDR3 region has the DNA TGTGCCAGCAGCTTGGGGTTGCGTCTGGGGTTCTATGGCTACACCTTC. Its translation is CASSLGLRLGFYGYTF. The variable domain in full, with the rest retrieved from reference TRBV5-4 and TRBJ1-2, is ETGVTQSPTHLIKTRGQQVTLRCSSQSGHNTVSWYQQALGQGPQFIFQYYREEENGRGNFPPRFSGLQFPNYSSELNVNALELDDSALYLCASSLGLRLGFYGYTFGSGTRLTVV.